Reported below is one T cell receptor (beta chain). This specimen comes from a study of control samples from healthy donors and cancer patients. Clones were read by immunoSEQ multiplex PCR, and TCRdb kept only the in-frame ones, dropping some. Of 90,000 to 110,000 clones in the sample, roughly 90% were seen once. Germline assignment: CDR1 MNHNY and CDR2 SVGAGI (reference sequence). There are 15 residues in the CDR3. V was pared by 1 base and J by 0 bases, with 3 bases of the junction left unmatched. This receptor was obtained from a woman aged 50 to 60 in good health. Sequenced input: blood. The chain carries TRBV6-6 and TRBJ2-7; 7 bases fit TRBD2. The CDR3 DNA reads as TGTGCCAGCAGTTACTATGGGGGGGACTCCTACGAGCAGTACTTC. Translated: CASSYYGGDSYEQYF.